This T cell receptor beta chain was recovered during a study of T cell responses to AZD1222 COVID-19 vaccine. General observations from the study: Donors were mostly white British, more females; clonal diversity possibly underestimated. The repertoires were collected only after the peak T cell response.

Doses given second, at about 4 or about 12 weeks, were pooled. For this clone: Its antigen remains unknown.

Germline loops: CDR1 MNHEY, CDR2 SMNVEV (reference sequence). V was pared by 4 bases and J by 2 bases, with 6 bases between. This CDR3 spans 13 amino acids. TCRdb keeps only in-frame clones here, not all; method: immunoSEQ multiplex PCR. The table has approximately 190,000 clones, 85% to 95% seen once; the top ten hold roughly 0.99%. The chain is built from TRBV27 and TRBJ1-3; D is ambiguous. The clonotype originates from an adult who received the AZD1222 COVID-19 vaccine. The sample here was peripheral blood, taken 28 days after the second AZD1222 dose. This chain's CDR3 is CASSSQPGNTIYF. The DNA of the CDR3 is TGTGCCAGCAGTTCCCAGCCTGGAAACACCATATATTTT.